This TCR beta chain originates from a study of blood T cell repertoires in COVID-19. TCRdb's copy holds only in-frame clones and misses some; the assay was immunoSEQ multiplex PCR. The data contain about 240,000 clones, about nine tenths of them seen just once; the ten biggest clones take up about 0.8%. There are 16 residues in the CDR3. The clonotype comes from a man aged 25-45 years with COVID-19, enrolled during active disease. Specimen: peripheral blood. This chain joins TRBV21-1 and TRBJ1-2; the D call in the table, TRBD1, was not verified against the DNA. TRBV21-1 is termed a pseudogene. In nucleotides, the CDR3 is TGTGCCAGCAGCAAAGATATTTCGGACAGGGGTAATGGCTACACCTTC. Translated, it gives CASSKDISDRGNGYTF.